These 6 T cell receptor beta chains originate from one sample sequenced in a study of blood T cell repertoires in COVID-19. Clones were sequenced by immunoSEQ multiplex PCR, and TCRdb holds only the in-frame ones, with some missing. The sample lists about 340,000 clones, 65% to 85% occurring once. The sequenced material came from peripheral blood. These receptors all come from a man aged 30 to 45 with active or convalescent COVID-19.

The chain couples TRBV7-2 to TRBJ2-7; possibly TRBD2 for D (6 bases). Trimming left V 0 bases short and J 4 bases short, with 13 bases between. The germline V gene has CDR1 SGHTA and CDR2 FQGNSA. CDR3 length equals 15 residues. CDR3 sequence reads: CASSLAATRRYEQYF. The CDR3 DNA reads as TGTGCCAGCAGCTTAGCGGCGACTAGGAGGTACGAGCAGTACTTC.

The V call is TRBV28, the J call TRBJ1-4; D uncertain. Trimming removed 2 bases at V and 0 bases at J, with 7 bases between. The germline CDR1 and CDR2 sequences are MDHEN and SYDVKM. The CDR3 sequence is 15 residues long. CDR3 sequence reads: CASSLTGATNEKLFF. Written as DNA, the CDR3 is TGTGCCAGCAGTTTAACGGGAGCAACTAATGAAAAACTGTTTTTT.

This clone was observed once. CDR3 residues: CASSILREIDTQYF. CDR3 bases: TGTGCCAGTAGTATTTTGCGGGAGATAGATACGCAGTATTTT. The rearrangement links TRBV19 to TRBJ2-3, with 7 bases matching TRBD2. V dropped 3 bases and J dropped 5; count of bases not matched to a gene: 5. The CDR3 consists of 14 residues. The germline V gene has CDR1 LNHDA and CDR2 SQIVND (reference sequence).

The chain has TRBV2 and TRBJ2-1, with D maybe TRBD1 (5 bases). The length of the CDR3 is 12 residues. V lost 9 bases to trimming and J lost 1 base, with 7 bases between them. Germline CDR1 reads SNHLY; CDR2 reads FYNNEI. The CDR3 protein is CARQGSYNEQFF. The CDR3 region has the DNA TGTGCCAGGCAGGGTTCCTACAATGAGCAGTTCTTC.

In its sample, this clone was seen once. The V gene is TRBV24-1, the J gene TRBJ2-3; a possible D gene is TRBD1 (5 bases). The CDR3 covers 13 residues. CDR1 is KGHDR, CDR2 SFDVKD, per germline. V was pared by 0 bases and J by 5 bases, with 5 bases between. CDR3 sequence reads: CATSDLGQDTQYF. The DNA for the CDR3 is TGTGCCACCAGTGATTTGGGACAAGATACGCAGTATTTT.

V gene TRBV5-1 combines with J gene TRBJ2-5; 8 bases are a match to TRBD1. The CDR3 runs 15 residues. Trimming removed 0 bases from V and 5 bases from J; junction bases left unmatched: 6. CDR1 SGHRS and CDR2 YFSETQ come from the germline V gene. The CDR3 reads CASSLGTGSPETQYF. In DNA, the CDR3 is TGCGCCAGCAGCTTGGGGACAGGGTCGCCCGAGACCCAGTACTTC.